This T cell receptor beta chain stems from a study of T cell responses to AZD1222 COVID-19 vaccine. Study-level background: Second-dose timings of about 4 or about 12 weeks were pooled.

About this clone: The target antigen is unknown.

General observations from the study: Only after the peak T cell response were repertoires sampled. Close to half of all spike-specific TCRs reportedly target regions of the variants that are unmutated. Donor demographics were predominantly white British with a female majority; clonal diversity may be underestimated.

The V gene end was trimmed by 7 bases and the J gene end by 2 bases; junction bases not matched to a gene: 17. The CDR3 contains 17 residues. The germline V gene has CDR1 SNHLY and CDR2 FYNNEI. Assay used: immunoSEQ multiplex PCR; TCRdb lists only in-frame clones, some missing. Of around 94,000 clones in the sample, approximately 91% were seen once. The rearrangement joins TRBV2 to TRBJ2-7, with TRBD1 identical over 7 bases. The source was peripheral blood, collected on day 0 of AZD1222 vaccination. This sequence was found in an adult in good health. The CDR3 sequence is CASTINPTGDFAYEQYF. In nucleotides, the CDR3 is TGTGCCAGCACAATAAACCCAACAGGGGATTTTGCCTACGAGCAGTACTTC.